This TCR beta chain was sequenced during a study of blood T cells in healthy people across ages. General study findings and limits: Estimated diversity that came from one million T cells was considered an underestimate. Compared with aged donors, long-lived donors showed fewer expanded clones, suggesting selection.

Germline CDR1 is MNHNY and CDR2 is SVGAGI (reference sequence). The CDR3 has 14 amino acids. PCR was performed a second time for about 6 to 11 cycles using a sample-barcoded 5' primer and a J-beta primer mix. Sequencing of every sample gave 2.5 million or more CDR3-containing paired-end reads. MiXCR, run by TCRdb on the 5' RACE reads, gives a single entry per CDR3 protein. The repertoire includes around 1,000,000 distinct CDR3 sequences, about 25% of them detected once, and approximately 0.71% sits in the top ten. A remark on this clonotype: No antigen is known for it.

The data were also submitted as part of a second study, on T cells of mothers and their children. From that second work: cDNA was synthesized from all extracted RNA at roughly 1.6 ug per reaction.

This chain uses TRBV6-6 with TRBJ2-1; TRBD1 might be the D (6 bases). TRBJ2-7 matches the DNA end more closely, so the J call is doubtful. The sample was blood. This receptor was identified in a girl aged 2 to 9 in good health. CDR3 region: CASSLSGQPHEQYF. DNA for the CDR3: TGTGCCAGCAGTCTATCGGGACAACCCCACGAGCAGTACTTC.